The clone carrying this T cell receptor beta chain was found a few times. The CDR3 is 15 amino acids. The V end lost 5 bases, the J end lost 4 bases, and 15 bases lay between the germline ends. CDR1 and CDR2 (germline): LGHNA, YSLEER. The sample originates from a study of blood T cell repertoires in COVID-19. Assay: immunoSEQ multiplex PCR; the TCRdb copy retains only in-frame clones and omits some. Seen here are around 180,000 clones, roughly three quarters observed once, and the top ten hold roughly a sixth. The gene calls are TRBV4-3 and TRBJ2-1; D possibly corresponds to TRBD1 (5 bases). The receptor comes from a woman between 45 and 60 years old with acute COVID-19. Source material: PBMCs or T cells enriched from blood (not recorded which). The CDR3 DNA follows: TGCGCCAGCAGCACAGGACGGCCCCCTTACAATGAGCAGTTCTTC. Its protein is CASSTGRPPYNEQFF.